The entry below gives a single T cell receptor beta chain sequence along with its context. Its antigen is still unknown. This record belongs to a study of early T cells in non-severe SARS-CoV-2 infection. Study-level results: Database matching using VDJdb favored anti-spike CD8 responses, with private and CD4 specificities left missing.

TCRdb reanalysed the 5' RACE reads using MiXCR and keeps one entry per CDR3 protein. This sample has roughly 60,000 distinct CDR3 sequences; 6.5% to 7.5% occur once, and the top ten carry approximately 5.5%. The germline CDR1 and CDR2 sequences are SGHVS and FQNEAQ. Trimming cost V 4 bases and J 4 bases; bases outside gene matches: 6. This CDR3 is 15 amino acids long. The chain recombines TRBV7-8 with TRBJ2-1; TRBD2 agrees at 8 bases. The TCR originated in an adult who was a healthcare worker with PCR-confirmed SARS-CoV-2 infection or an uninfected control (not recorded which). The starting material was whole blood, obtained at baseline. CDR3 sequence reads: CASSSLAGIYNEQFF. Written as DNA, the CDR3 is TGTGCCAGCAGCTCCTTAGCGGGGATATACAATGAGCAGTTCTTC.